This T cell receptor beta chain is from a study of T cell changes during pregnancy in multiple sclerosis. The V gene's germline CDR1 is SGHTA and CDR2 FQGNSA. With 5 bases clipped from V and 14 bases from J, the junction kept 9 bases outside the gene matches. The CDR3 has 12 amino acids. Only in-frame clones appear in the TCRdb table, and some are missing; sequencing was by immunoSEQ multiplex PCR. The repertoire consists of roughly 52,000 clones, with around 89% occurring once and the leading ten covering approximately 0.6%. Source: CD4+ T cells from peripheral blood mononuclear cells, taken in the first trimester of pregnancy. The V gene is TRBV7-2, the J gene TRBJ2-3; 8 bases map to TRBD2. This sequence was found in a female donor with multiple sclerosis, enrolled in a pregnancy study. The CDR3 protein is CASSQWGTRRYF. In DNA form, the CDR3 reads TGTGCCAGCAGCCAATGGGGGACTAGGCGGTATTTT.